A single sample is the source of the 23 T cell receptor beta chains below, sequenced in a study of healthy donors' naive CD4 and CD8 T cells (dated by TCRdb to the mid-2010s). The run used a 454 GS FLX Titanium. A previously published linear amplification protocol was used to build TCR libraries from roughly 0.5 ug of total RNA. Through fastp at Q25 and MiXCR, TCRdb rebuilt clones from the public reads, retaining in-frame beta chains. Entries are consolidated by CDR3 protein sequence, retaining the most common genes and DNA. This sample is represented by approximately 180,000 distinct CDR3 sequences; nearly 75% of them were singletons. The top ten clones comprise about 2.3% of the sample. Sequencing was done on a sample of naive CD4+ and CD8+ T cells sorted from blood, pooled from several donors. The meaning of the sample's cell subset or site label: FACS-sorted naive CD4+ (CD45RO-CD45RA+) and naive CD8+ (CD45RA+CD27bright) T cells. The receptor source for this set is a pool of human donors in good health; the sample pools cells from several healthy donors.

The rearrangement joins TRBV6-5 to TRBJ2-2, with 9 bases matching TRBD2. The CDR3 totals 18 residues. CDR1 is MNHEY and CDR2 is SVGAGI in the germline V gene. V gave up 0 bases and J gave up 6 bases; unmatched junction bases: 11. The CDR3 DNA reads TGTGCCAGCAGTTACTCGTTTGAAGCGGGAGGAGAATCCGGGGAGCTGTTTTTT. Translation: CASSYSFEAGGESGELFF.

The sample holds a few counts of this clonotype. The chain carries TRBV5-4 and TRBJ2-5; D not resolved. Germline V gene lookup returns CDR1 SGHNT and CDR2 YYREEE (reference sequence). CDR3 length: 14 amino acids. Trimming removed 1 base at V and 4 bases at J, with 11 bases between. The CDR3 spells CASSLFTKPETQYF. The CDR3 DNA sequence: TGTGCCAGCAGCTTGTTCACCAAACCAGAGACCCAGTACTTC.

The chain links TRBV30 to TRBJ1-1; the D is unclear. CDR1 is GTSNPN and CDR2 is SVGIG in the germline V gene (reference sequence). This CDR3 spans 12 amino acids. Trimming stripped 0 bases from V and 1 base from J, with 3 bases between. Here the CDR3 reads CAWSVSNTEAFF. In DNA, the CDR3 is TGTGCCTGGAGTGTATCGAACACTGAAGCTTTCTTT.

The chain is built from TRBV6-5 and TRBJ1-3; weak D call: TRBD1 (5 bases). The length of the CDR3 is 17 residues. CDR1 is MNHEY and CDR2 is SVGAGI in the germline V gene. V lost 2 bases, J lost 0 bases, and 14 bases lay in between. Here the CDR3 reads CASSYTWDDSSGNTIYF. The CDR3 coding sequence is TGTGCCAGCAGTTACACGTGGGACGACAGCTCTGGAAACACCATATATTTT.

The V and J genes are TRBV29-1 and TRBJ2-1, with 9 bases aligning to TRBD1. From germline, CDR1 is SQVTM and CDR2 ANQGSEA. After removal of 1 base from V and 7 bases from J, the junction contained 2 bases not matched to a gene. This CDR3 region has 13 residues. CDR3 protein: CSVEVGQGNEQFF. CDR3 DNA: TGCAGCGTTGAAGTAGGACAGGGGAATGAGCAGTTCTTC.

A few counts support this clonotype. The gene calls are TRBV6-5 and TRBJ2-7, with TRBD1 matching 10 bases. Germline loops: CDR1 MNHEY, CDR2 SVGAGI. With V trimmed by 6 bases and J by 4 bases, 9 bases remained unmatched. The CDR3 spans 15 residues. The CDR3 reads CASSPFRGQGYEQYF. The CDR3 region has the DNA TGTGCCAGCAGCCCCTTCCGGGGACAGGGGTACGAGCAGTACTTC.

In its sample, this clonotype was seen a few times. V is TRBV12-3 or TRBV12-4 and J is TRBJ1-6; D is uncertain. Trimming removed 6 bases from V and 0 bases from J, with 3 bases in between. This CDR3 spans 13 amino acids. CDR3 residues: CASRSSYNSPLHF. The CDR3 DNA sequence: TGTGCCAGCAGGAGCTCCTATAATTCACCCCTCCACTTT.

The table lists this clonotype with a few counts. The rearrangement links TRBV29-1 to TRBJ1-1; unclear D gene. The ends were cut back, 6 bases at V and 8 bases at J, with 10 bases in the middle. Looked up from germline, CDR1 is SQVTM and CDR2 is ANQGSEA. The CDR3 covers 10 residues. For the CDR3, the DNA is TGCAGCGTCTTACTGGGGGAAGCTTTCTTT. Its translation is CSVLLGEAFF.

A few counts support this clonotype. The rearrangement links TRBV5-4 to TRBJ1-1, with unresolved D. Germline V lookup: CDR1 SGHNT, CDR2 YYREEE (reference sequence). Trimming left V 4 bases short and J 2 bases short, with 12 bases between. The CDR3 covers 14 residues. DNA of the CDR3: TGTGCCAGCAGCCCTCCGGGGATTAACACTGAAGCTTTCTTT. Translated: CASSPPGINTEAFF.

V and J are TRBV5-5 and TRBJ1-6; 7 nucleotides align to TRBD1. Germline V lookup: CDR1 SGHKS, CDR2 YYEKEE (reference sequence). V shed 4 bases, J shed 8 bases, and the junction held 12 bases outside the gene matches. CDR3 size: 16 residues. This chain's CDR3 is CASSPTGHLGDSPLHF. CDR3 DNA: TGTGCCAGCAGCCCGACAGGGCACCTAGGGGATTCACCCCTCCACTTT.

The rearrangement links TRBV15 to TRBJ2-6, with D tentatively TRBD1 (5 bases). Germline CDR1 LNHNV, CDR2 YYDKDF (reference sequence). V lost 1 base to trimming and J lost 0 bases, with 13 bases between them. The CDR3 is 18 amino acids. Here the CDR3 DNA reads TGTGCCACCAGCAGAGGGAAGGGGATGAGCTCTGGGGCCAACGTCCTGACTTTC. Translation: CATSRGKGMSSGANVLTF.

The rearrangement links TRBV10-3 to TRBJ2-5; D gene unclear. Germline values: CDR1 ENHRY, CDR2 SYGVKD. The CDR3 spans 13 residues. V was cut by 6 bases and J by 2 bases, with 10 bases left in between. CDR3 nucleotide sequence: TGTGCCATCAGCGGCGGCCAACAAGAGACCCAGTACTTC. Translating it yields CAISGGQQETQYF.

This chain links TRBV5-4 with TRBJ1-1; TRBD1 aligns across 9 bases. The CDR3 runs 14 residues. Trimming took 4 bases from V and 3 from J; bases not matched to a gene: 4. The germline V gene encodes CDR1 SGHNT and CDR2 YYREEE (reference sequence). The CDR3 loop is CASSPTGGYTEAFF. The DNA for the CDR3 is TGTGCCAGCAGCCCGACAGGGGGTTACACTGAAGCTTTCTTT.

The V gene is TRBV29-1, the J gene TRBJ2-7, with 10 bases lining up with TRBD2. Germline assignment: CDR1 SQVTM and CDR2 ANQGSEA. V trimming: 3 bases; J trimming: 3 bases; junction bases outside the gene matches: 5. The CDR3 loop spans 14 amino acids. The CDR3 DNA is TGCAGCGTTGAGCCTAGCGGGAGAATCTACGAGCAGTACTTC. The encoded protein is CSVEPSGRIYEQYF.

V gene TRBV27 combines with J gene TRBJ2-2, with 8 bases fitting TRBD1. From germline, CDR1 is MNHEY and CDR2 SMNVEV (reference sequence). There are 14 residues in the CDR3. J gave up 4 bases and V 8 bases, and 6 bases lay outside the gene matches. CDR3 nucleotides: TGTGCCAGCGGCCGACAGGGGAGCACCGGGGAGCTGTTTTTT. This encodes CASGRQGSTGELFF.

The gene calls are TRBV6-2 or TRBV6-3 and TRBJ2-2, with 8 bases lining up with TRBD2. This CDR3 region has 15 residues. The junction had 6 bases not matched to a gene; V was cut back by 6 bases and J by 3 bases. Germline CDR1 and CDR2: MNHEY and SVGEGT. The CDR3: CASSLRLAYTGELFF. DNA for the CDR3: TGTGCCAGCAGCCTTCGACTAGCGTACACCGGGGAGCTGTTTTTT.

The rearrangement uses TRBV28 and TRBJ1-3; 7 bases agree with TRBD1. The CDR3 contains 17 residues. Germline CDR1 MDHEN, CDR2 SYDVKM. V lost 1 base, J lost 0 bases, and 6 bases stayed unmatched. DNA of the CDR3: TGTGCCAGCAGTTTATCAGGGGGGCAGGTCTCTGGAAACACCATATATTTT. Amino acids: CASSLSGGQVSGNTIYF.

The rearrangement uses TRBV6-6 and TRBJ2-3; 13 bases are shared with TRBD2. V lost 6 bases, J lost 9 bases, and 18 bases stayed unmatched. This CDR3 contains 18 residues. From germline, CDR1 is MNHNY and CDR2 SVGAGI (reference sequence). The CDR3: CASRGPQGRGLAGITQYF. The DNA for the CDR3 is TGTGCCAGCAGAGGACCCCAGGGAAGGGGACTAGCGGGGATAACGCAGTATTTT.

The CDR3 region has the DNA TGCAGCGTTGAGGTTCGGGGGGCATGGTCCTACAATGAGCAGTTCTTC. Amino acid sequence: CSVEVRGAWSYNEQFF. The V call is TRBV29-1, the J call TRBJ2-1, with D possibly TRBD2 on 7 matching bases. CDR1 SQVTM and CDR2 ANQGSEA come from the germline V gene. With 3 bases removed from V and 1 base from J, the gap between germline ends came to 16 bases. This CDR3 spans 16 amino acids.

The V and J genes are TRBV27 and TRBJ2-3; perhaps TRBD2 as D (6 bases). Germline assignment: CDR1 MNHEY and CDR2 SMNVEV (reference sequence). V was pared by 5 bases and J by 4 bases, with 13 bases between. The CDR3 has 14 amino acids. CDR3 sequence: CASSISPGADTQYF. In DNA form, the CDR3 reads TGTGCCAGCAGTATCTCACCGGGGGCAGATACGCAGTATTTT.

The V gene is TRBV30, the J gene TRBJ1-6; D is undetermined. This CDR3 contains 16 residues. CDR1 GTSNPN and CDR2 SVGIG come from the germline V gene (reference sequence). The ends were cut back, 3 bases at V and 7 bases at J, with 19 bases in the middle. CDR3 residues: CAWRPNVRVLNSPLHF. The DNA of the CDR3 is TGTGCCTGGAGGCCGAATGTACGAGTCCTCAATTCACCCCTCCACTTT.

This clonotype was found a few times. The rearrangement joins TRBV29-1 to TRBJ2-1; a weak D match, TRBD1 (6 bases). Looked up from germline, CDR1 is SQVTM and CDR2 is ANQGSEA. V was clipped by 8 bases and J by 8 bases, with 16 bases between them. The CDR3 runs 12 residues. CDR3: CSPTTGTDEQFF. For the CDR3, the DNA is TGCAGCCCAACCACAGGGACCGATGAGCAGTTCTTC.

This clonotype was seen just once. The chain employs TRBV5-1 and TRBJ2-7; D may be TRBD1 (6 bases). The CDR3 extends over 13 amino acids. The V and J ends lost 2 bases and 6 bases respectively, with 12 bases between them. Per the germline V gene, CDR1 is SGHRS and CDR2 is YFSETQ. The CDR3 nucleotides are TGCGCCAGCAGCTTCAACAGGGTGGGCGAGCAGTACTTC. This gives the protein CASSFNRVGEQYF. The whole variable domain, remainder taken from reference TRBV5-1 and TRBJ2-7, is KAGVTQTPRYLIKTRGQQVTLSCSPISGHRSVSWYQQTPGQGLQFLFEYFSETQRNKGNFPGRFSGRQFSNSRSEMNVSTLELGDSALYLCASSFNRVGEQYFGPGTRLTVT.